These 27 T cell receptor beta chains share one sample of origin, sequenced in a study of CD8+ T cells in alopecia areata. The treatment: oral pan-JAK inhibitor, 5-10 mg twice daily. In each case, RNA was isolated and then reverse transcribed into cDNA as the sequencing template. Libraries were prepared by immunoSEQ multiplex PCR; TCRdb keeps only in-frame clonotypes and omits some of them. This table has about 190,000 clones, roughly 50% appearing once. Sequencing used CD8+ T cells sorted from blood, obtained at week 24, from a patient treated with tofacitinib. The source of these receptors is a human donor with alopecia areata.

A single count supports this clone. This chain uses TRBV30 with TRBJ1-4, with D unresolved. This CDR3 is built from 12 residues. Between the trimmed V and J ends, which lost 3 bases and 5 bases, there was a span of 7 bases. Germline V gene sequence: CDR1 GTSNPN, CDR2 SVGIG (reference sequence). CDR3 loop: CAWSKQNEKLFF. The CDR3 DNA is TGTGCCTGGAGCAAACAAAATGAAAAACTGTTTTTT.

In this sample, this clone turned up a few times. The gene calls are TRBV6-6 and TRBJ2-2; D gene uncertain. Germline values: CDR1 MNHNY, CDR2 SVGAGI (reference sequence). CDR3 length: 14 amino acids. Trimming shortened V by 5 bases and J by 4 bases, and 11 bases separated the two germline ends. CDR3: CASSRYTLTGELFF. In DNA, the CDR3 is TGTGCCAGCAGTCGGTATACGCTCACCGGGGAGCTGTTTTTT.

The chain carries TRBV30 and TRBJ2-3, with 7 bases that match TRBD2. The V gene's germline CDR1 is GTSNPN and CDR2 SVGIG (reference sequence). The CDR3 is 21 amino acids. The junction had 21 bases not matched to a gene; V was cut back by 0 bases and J by 0 bases. CDR3 sequence: CAWSVRSNPGGIFLSTDTQYF. Written as DNA, the CDR3 is TGTGCCTGGAGTGTAAGAAGTAACCCGGGGGGAATCTTTCTAAGCACAGATACGCAGTATTTT. Together with reference TRBV30 and TRBJ2-3, the CDR3 gives the full variable domain: SQTIHQWPATLVQPVGSPLSLECTVEGTSNPNLYWYRQAAGRGLQLLFYSVGIGQISSEVPQNLSASRPQDRQFILSSKKLLLSDSGFYLCAWSVRSNPGGIFLSTDTQYFGPGTRLTVL.

The J gene is TRBJ1-2, the V gene TRBV30, with D tentatively TRBD1 (5 bases). The CDR3 covers 11 residues. Per the germline V gene, CDR1 is GTSNPN and CDR2 is SVGIG (reference sequence). Trimming pared 7 bases from V and 8 bases from J, leaving 14 bases between. The CDR3 region is CASSDMYGYTF. The CDR3 nucleotides are TGTGCCTCCTCGGACATGTACGGCTACACCTTC.

This rearrangement joins TRBV7-2 to TRBJ2-1, with D uncertain. V was clipped by 5 bases and J by 2 bases, with 10 bases between them. Germline CDR1 SGHTA, CDR2 FQGNSA. CDR3 length equals 14 residues. The DNA of the CDR3 is TGTGCCAGCAGCGTGACTCCCCCCTACAATGAGCAGTTCTTC. Amino acids: CASSVTPPYNEQFF.

This clone was recorded a few times. The V and J genes are TRBV7-9 and TRBJ1-2; D not certain. Germline V gene lookup returns CDR1 SEHNR and CDR2 FQNEAQ (reference sequence). The CDR3 covers 12 residues. V gave up 5 bases and J gave up 7 bases, with 11 bases separating them. The chain's CDR3 is CASSPSRGGYTF. The CDR3 region has the DNA TGTGCCAGCAGCCCGTCGAGAGGTGGCTACACCTTC.

The V and J genes are TRBV30 and TRBJ1-2; no firm D call. V shed 0 bases and J shed 6 bases, with 14 bases lying between them. This CDR3 comprises 14 residues. Germline-derived CDR1 and CDR2 are GTSNPN and SVGIG (reference sequence). The DNA of the CDR3 is TGTGCCTGGAGTGTACATGAGGGTTCGAATGGCTACACCTTC. Translation gives CAWSVHEGSNGYTF.

A remark on this clone: The sample has other DNA sequences that encode this CDR3 too. V and J are TRBV14 and TRBJ1-2; 7 bases align to TRBD1. The CDR3 runs to 14 residues. Losses at the gene ends were 4 bases for V and 5 bases for J; bases not matched to a gene: 7. The V gene's germline CDR1 is SGHDN and CDR2 FVKESK. DNA of the CDR3: TGTGCCAGCAGCCCTCGGACAGGTGATTATGGCTACACCTTC. It encodes CASSPRTGDYGYTF.

This clone was seen a few times. The V call is TRBV10-1, the J call TRBJ2-3; the D gene is possibly TRBD1 (6 bases). Trimming cost V 4 bases and J 3 bases, with 14 bases left between them. Germline V gene sequence: CDR1 WNHNN, CDR2 SYGVQD (reference sequence). CDR3 size: 15 residues. The CDR3 DNA reads TGCGCCAGCAGTGGAGCAGGGGTGGAAACAGATACGCAGTATTTT. Protein product: CASSGAGVETDTQYF.

The chain employs TRBV30 and TRBJ2-7; D not resolved. This CDR3 has 11 amino acids. The V gene lost 0 bases and the J gene lost 5 bases, with 5 bases spanning the gap. Germline values: CDR1 GTSNPN, CDR2 SVGIG (reference sequence). CDR3 DNA: TGTGCCTGGAGTGTGTTTGACGAGCAGTACTTC. Its protein is CAWSVFDEQYF.

The rearrangement uses TRBV13 and TRBJ1-2, with D unresolved. Germline CDR1 PRHDT, CDR2 FYEKMQ (reference sequence). Trimming took 3 bases from V and 6 from J, leaving 8 bases between them. This CDR3 spans 12 amino acids. The CDR3 DNA is TGTGCCAGCAGCTTGGAGGGCAATGGCTACACCTTC. It translates to CASSLEGNGYTF.

The rearrangement uses TRBV6-5 and TRBJ1-1; TRBD1 is a possible D gene (5 bases). The V and J ends lost 2 bases and 7 bases respectively, with 11 bases between them. The CDR3 totals 13 residues. Germline-derived CDR1 and CDR2 are MNHEY and SVGAGI. The CDR3 nucleotides are TGTGCCAGCAGTTACCGGGGCCAGATTGAAGCTTTCTTT. Protein product: CASSYRGQIEAFF.

The rearrangement uses TRBV2 and TRBJ2-3; 9 bases agree with TRBD2. V was pared by 8 bases and J by 0 bases, with 3 bases of the junction left unmatched. This CDR3 comprises 14 residues. CDR1 is SNHLY, CDR2 FYNNEI, per germline. CDR3 residues: CASCAGGSTDTQYF. The CDR3 bases are TGTGCCAGCTGTGCGGGGGGGAGCACAGATACGCAGTATTTT.

This clone was counted only a few times. The genes are TRBV4-1 and TRBJ1-4; 7 nucleotides match TRBD1. The CDR3 contains 14 residues. CDR1 is MGHRA, CDR2 YSYEKL, per germline. V was clipped by 3 bases and J by 8 bases; unmatched bases: 6. Here the CDR3 DNA reads TGCGCCAGCAGCCAGGTACAGGGGAAAGAAAAACTGTTTTTT. Translation: CASSQVQGKEKLFF.

The J gene is TRBJ1-5, the V gene TRBV9, with TRBD1 matching 9 bases. The V and J ends lost 3 bases and 7 bases, in that order; junction bases with no gene match: 5. Germline assignment: CDR1 SGDLS and CDR2 YYNGEE. The CDR3 spans 14 residues. CDR3: CASSAQGAKQPQHF. CDR3 DNA sequence: TGTGCCAGCAGCGCACAGGGGGCTAAACAGCCCCAGCATTTT.

This clone has a handful of counts. V and J are TRBV7-9 and TRBJ2-7; 10 nucleotides agree with TRBD1. Germline CDR1 SEHNR, CDR2 FQNEAQ (reference sequence). The CDR3 is 14 residues long. Unmatched junction bases numbered 5, after V lost 5 bases and J lost 4 bases. CDR3 amino acids: CASSRRTGGYEQYF. DNA for the CDR3: TGTGCCAGCAGCCGACGGACAGGGGGGTACGAGCAGTACTTC.

The chain uses TRBV15 and TRBJ2-1; either TRBD1 or TRBD2 may fit D (5 bases each). Germline lookup yields CDR1 LNHNV and CDR2 YYDKDF (reference sequence). This CDR3 contains 15 residues. Deletions cut 1 base from V and 4 bases from J, with 11 bases between. The CDR3 region is CATSRAGTSYNEQFF. For the CDR3, the DNA is TGTGCCACCAGCAGAGCCGGGACCTCTTACAATGAGCAGTTCTTC.

The CDR3 DNA follows: TGTGCCAGCAGCTTAAGGGACAGGGGAGACAATGAGCAGTTCTTC. The encoded protein is CASSLRDRGDNEQFF. The J gene is TRBJ2-1, the V gene TRBV11-2; TRBD1 matches 10 bases. The CDR3 totals 15 residues. V lost 2 bases to trimming and J lost 5 bases; unmatched junction nucleotides: 3. Germline values: CDR1 SGHAT, CDR2 FQNNGV. The whole variable domain, filled in from reference TRBV11-2 and TRBJ2-1, reads EAGVAQSPRYKIIEKRQSVAFWCNPISGHATLYWYQQILGQGPKLLIQFQNNGVVDDSQLPKDRFSAERLKGVDSTLKIQPAKLEDSAVYLCASSLRDRGDNEQFFGPGTRLTVL.

In this sample, this clone turned up a few times. J is TRBJ2-4 and V is TRBV5-6; TRBD1 agrees at 9 bases. CDR1 is SGHDT, CDR2 YYEEEE, per germline. The J segment lost 11 bases and the V segment lost 2 bases, leaving 11 bases of the junction unmatched. The CDR3 is made up of 15 amino acids. The CDR3 nucleotides are TGTGCCAGCAGCTTTGGGACAGGGCTGAGTGTGCTTCAGTACTTC. Translating it yields CASSFGTGLSVLQYF.

The J gene is TRBJ2-4, the V gene TRBV30; the D gene is possibly TRBD2 (6 bases). V shed 3 bases and J shed 0 bases, with 12 bases lying between them. The CDR3 spans 15 residues. Germline CDR1 and CDR2: GTSNPN and SVGIG (reference sequence). CDR3 amino acids: CAWRGLAQAKNIQYF. In DNA, the CDR3 is TGTGCCTGGAGAGGGCTAGCGCAAGCCAAAAACATTCAGTACTTC. The whole variable domain, remainder taken from reference TRBV30 and TRBJ2-4, is SQTIHQWPATLVQPVGSPLSLECTVEGTSNPNLYWYRQAAGRGLQLLFYSVGIGQISSEVPQNLSASRPQDRQFILSSKKLLLSDSGFYLCAWRGLAQAKNIQYFGAGTRLSVL.

J is TRBJ2-5 and V is TRBV6-6; D unresolved. V lost 6 bases, J lost 5 bases, and 10 bases lay in between. Germline CDR1 reads MNHNY; CDR2 reads SVGAGI (reference sequence). The CDR3 extends over 12 amino acids. CDR3 protein: CASSGFTETQYF. In DNA form, the CDR3 reads TGTGCCAGCAGCGGTTTCACGGAGACCCAGTACTTC.

This chain joins TRBV28 and TRBJ1-1, with D hard to call. This CDR3 is built from 13 residues. The germline CDR1 and CDR2 sequences are MDHEN and SYDVKM. The V and J ends lost 3 bases and 6 bases respectively, with 11 bases between them. CDR3 in DNA: TGTGCCAGCAGTTTTAAGGGAGCCCCTGAAGCTTTCTTT. Translation: CASSFKGAPEAFF.

V gene TRBV7-9 combines with J gene TRBJ2-1; D is possibly TRBD1 (6 bases). The length of the CDR3 is 14 residues. Germline V gives CDR1 SEHNR, CDR2 FQNEAQ (reference sequence). The germline V and J ends were trimmed by 5 bases and 6 bases, with 14 bases remaining between them. CDR3 in amino acids: CASSKQQGGNEQFF. Here the CDR3 DNA reads TGTGCCAGCAGCAAACAACAGGGTGGCAATGAGCAGTTCTTC.

The count of this clone is one. The V gene is TRBV2, the J gene TRBJ2-3, with TRBD2 identical over 8 bases. V lost 8 bases to trimming and J lost 3 bases; unmatched junction nucleotides: 16. This CDR3 has 17 amino acids. Germline V gene lookup returns CDR1 SNHLY and CDR2 FYNNEI. The CDR3 here is CASDPSNSGVGTDTQYF. For the CDR3, the DNA is TGTGCCAGCGACCCTTCTAATAGCGGGGTCGGGACAGATACGCAGTATTTT.

This clone was observed a handful of times. J is TRBJ2-7 and V is TRBV29-1, with TRBD2 matching over 7 bases. From germline, CDR1 is SQVTM and CDR2 ANQGSEA. The CDR3 is 13 residues long. J was trimmed by 5 bases and V by 1 base; bases with no gene match: 5. DNA for the CDR3: TGCAGCGTTGAAGCCGGGGGGTCCGACGAGCAGTACTTC. It encodes CSVEAGGSDEQYF.

This chain connects TRBV29-1 to TRBJ2-1; a possible D gene is TRBD1 (5 bases). From germline, CDR1 is SQVTM and CDR2 ANQGSEA. The CDR3 is 13 amino acids. The V end lost 3 bases, the J end lost 5 bases, and 11 bases lay between the germline ends. The CDR3 nucleotides read TGCAGCGTTGACTGGACAAGGGACAATGAGCAGTTCTTC. The encoded protein is CSVDWTRDNEQFF.

The table lists this clone with a few counts. V is TRBV29-1 and J is TRBJ1-2; no definite D call. Trimming removed 6 bases from V and 4 bases from J, with 15 bases in between. This CDR3 is 13 amino acids long. CDR1 SQVTM and CDR2 ANQGSEA come from the germline V gene. The CDR3 region is CSVQQRTPYGYTF. The CDR3 region has the DNA TGCAGCGTCCAACAGAGAACACCCTATGGCTACACCTTC.